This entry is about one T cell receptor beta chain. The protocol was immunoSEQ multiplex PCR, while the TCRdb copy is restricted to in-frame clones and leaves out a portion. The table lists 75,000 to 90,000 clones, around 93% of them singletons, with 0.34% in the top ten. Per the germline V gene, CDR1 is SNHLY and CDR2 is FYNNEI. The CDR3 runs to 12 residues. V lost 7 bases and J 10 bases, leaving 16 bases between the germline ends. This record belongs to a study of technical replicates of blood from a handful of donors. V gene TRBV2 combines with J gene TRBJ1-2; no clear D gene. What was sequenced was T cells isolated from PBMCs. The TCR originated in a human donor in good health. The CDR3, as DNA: TGTGCCAGCATTATACGGACTGTGGACTACACCTTC. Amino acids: CASIIRTVDYTF. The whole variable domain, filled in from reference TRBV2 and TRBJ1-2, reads EPEVTQTPSHQVTQMGQEVILRCVPISNHLYFYWYRQILGQKVEFLVSFYNNEISEKSEIFDDQFSVERPDGSNFTLKIRSTKLEDSAMYFCASIIRTVDYTFGSGTRLTVV.